These 13 T cell receptor beta chains were all obtained from the same sample, sequenced in a study of tumor and adjacent non-tumor tissue in lung cancer. RNA was extracted from bulk tissue without any cell sorting. A modified ARM-PCR protocol with three rounds of nested PCR amplified TCRbeta. MiXCR was run by TCRdb on the multiplex PCR reads, yielding one entry per CDR3 protein. The sample yields over 85,000 distinct CDR3 sequences, approximately 87% seen once. Sequencing was performed on lung tumor tissue. The receptor source for this set is a man aged 70-80 years with non-small cell lung cancer.

Points on this clonotype: Compared with germline, one end of the junction differs, possibly owing to a read error. The gene calls are TRBV5-1 and TRBJ1-1; the match to TRBD1 covers 8 bases. CDR1 and CDR2 (germline): SGHRS, YFSETQ. The CDR3 has 15 residues. The chain's CDR3 is CARSLGDRPNTEAFF. In nucleotides, the CDR3 is TGCGCCAGAAGCTTGGGGGACAGGCCTAACACTGAAGCTTTCTTT.

Comment on this clonotype: A junction boundary mismatches the germline segment, possibly from a read error. V gene TRBV5-4 combines with J gene TRBJ2-7; 9 bases match TRBD2. The V gene's germline CDR1 is SGHNT and CDR2 YYREEE (reference sequence). This CDR3 comprises 15 residues. CDR3: CASSGAGGSSYEEYF. The CDR3 DNA follows: TGTGCCAGCAGCGGCGCGGGGGGGTCGTCCTACGAGGAGTACTTC.

Details on this clonotype: A much more abundant neighbour one base away suggests this may be a read error. The rearrangement joins TRBV24-1 to TRBJ2-3; TRBD2 matches at 10 bases. Germline V gene lookup returns CDR1 KGHDR and CDR2 SFDVKD. This CDR3 has 16 amino acids. The V segment lost 2 bases and the J segment 2 bases; nucleotides outside the gene matches: 3. In nucleotides, the CDR3 is TGTGCCACCAGTGATTCTAGCGGGGGACACACAGATACGCAGTATTTT. Its protein is CATSDSSGGHTDTQYF.

Worth noting for this clonotype: Here the CDR3 omits its conserved ending phenylalanine or tryptophan, so a read error is the likely source. The chain joins TRBV29-1 to TRBJ2-1; 14 bases line up with TRBD2. The assigned J gene may be wrong: the sequence end matches TRBJ2-7 better. Germline V gene data show CDR1 as SQVTM and CDR2 as ANQGSEA. The CDR3 covers 14 residues. The CDR3 here is CSVGLAGGYNEQYS. Here the CDR3 DNA reads TGCAGTGTCGGACTAGCGGGAGGCTACAATGAGCAGTACTCC.

Comment on this clonotype: The junction differs from germline at one of its ends, possibly a read error. The chain is built from TRBV29-1 and TRBJ2-7; 10 bases match TRBD2. CDR3 length: 13 amino acids. The germline V gene has CDR1 SQVTM and CDR2 ANQGSEA. The CDR3 bases are TGCAGCGTTAGACTAGCGGGCCCCTGCGAGCAGTATTTC. Its translation is CSVRLAGPCEQYF.

This clonotype was picked up one time. A junction boundary mismatches the germline segment, possibly from a read error. The chain has TRBV5-6 and TRBJ2-2; D could derive from TRBD1 or TRBD2 (5 bases each). Germline V gene lookup returns CDR1 SGHDT and CDR2 YYEEEE. The CDR3 length is 15 residues. CDR3 amino acids: CASSFRQTDTGEQFF. The CDR3 DNA sequence: TGTGCCAGCAGCTTTAGGCAAACGGACACCGGGGAGCAGTTTTTT.

Points on this clonotype: One junction end does not reproduce the germline sequence, and a read error may be involved. This chain connects TRBV6-6 to TRBJ2-7; possible D gene TRBD2, 6 bases. The CDR3 loop spans 13 amino acids. Germline V gene data show CDR1 as MNHNY and CDR2 as SVGAGI (reference sequence). The CDR3 nucleotides read TGTGCCAACAGTTACCCCTGGGGAGGCGAGCAGTACTTC. This encodes CANSYPWGGEQYF.

By sample share, this clonotype is medium-sized. V gene TRBV11-2 combines with J gene TRBJ1-6; no reliable D call. Deletions cut 5 bases from V and 7 bases from J, with 15 bases between. Germline CDR1 is SGHAT and CDR2 is FQNNGV. The CDR3 sequence is 15 residues long. As DNA, the CDR3 is TGTGCCAGCAGCGCAAGGACGGATGGGAATTCACCCCTCCACTTT. Protein: CASSARTDGNSPLHF. Filled out from reference TRBV11-2 and TRBJ1-6, the complete variable domain reads EAGVAQSPRYKIIEKRQSVAFWCNPISGHATLYWYQQILGQGPKLLIQFQNNGVVDDSQLPKDRFSAERLKGVDSTLKIQPAKLEDSAVYLCASSARTDGNSPLHFGNGTRLTVT.

With respect to this clonotype: A much larger clone differs from this one at a single base, so this may be a read error. Since the CDR3 does not end with the conserved phenylalanine or tryptophan, this likely comes from a read error. This rearrangement joins TRBV5-6 to TRBJ1-2; 7 bases line up with TRBD1. J was trimmed by 3 bases and V by 0 bases; bases with no gene match: 11. Germline values: CDR1 SGHDT, CDR2 YYEEEE. This CDR3 is built from 17 residues. The CDR3 protein is CASSLVVGVGQDYGYTL. CDR3 DNA sequence: TGTGCCAGCAGCTTGGTGGTTGGTGTCGGACAGGACTATGGCTACACCCTC.

V and J are TRBV21-1 and TRBJ2-7; the listed D gene, TRBD1, was not tested against the DNA. TRBV21-1 is a documented pseudogene. This CDR3 spans 17 amino acids. CDR3: CASSKKGKQGTLYEQYF. The CDR3 DNA reads TGTGCCAGCAGCAAAAAGGGGAAACAGGGGACACTCTACGAGCAGTACTTC.

As regards this clonotype: The junction departs from germline at one end; a sequencing error may be responsible. The gene calls are TRBV7-8 and TRBJ2-2; the match to TRBD2 covers 14 bases. The germline CDR1 and CDR2 sequences are SGHVS and FQNEAQ. The CDR3 spans 16 residues. The CDR3 DNA reads TGTGCCAGCAGCACCAGGACTAGCGGGGGGACCTGGGAACTGTTTTTT. It specifies CASSTRTSGGTWELFF.

Remarks on this clonotype: An end of the junction differs from the germline gene, which may be a read error. This chain uses TRBV6-6 with TRBJ1-2; D uncertain. Germline CDR1 MNHNY, CDR2 SVGAGI (reference sequence). The CDR3 has 14 residues. The DNA for the CDR3 is TGTGCCAGCATCCCCCCAGTCGCCTCCTATGGCTTCACCTTC. This codes for CASIPPVASYGFTF.

This clonotype appeared once. Mismatch with germline at one junction end may stem from a read error. The CDR3 spells CATLQGATTYNSPLHF. The CDR3 region has the DNA TGCGCCACTTTACAGGGAGCTACTACCTATAATTCACCCCTCCACTTT. The chain links TRBV6-5 to TRBJ1-6; maybe TRBD1 (6 bases). The CDR3 has 16 residues. Germline V gene lookup returns CDR1 MNHEY and CDR2 SVGAGI.